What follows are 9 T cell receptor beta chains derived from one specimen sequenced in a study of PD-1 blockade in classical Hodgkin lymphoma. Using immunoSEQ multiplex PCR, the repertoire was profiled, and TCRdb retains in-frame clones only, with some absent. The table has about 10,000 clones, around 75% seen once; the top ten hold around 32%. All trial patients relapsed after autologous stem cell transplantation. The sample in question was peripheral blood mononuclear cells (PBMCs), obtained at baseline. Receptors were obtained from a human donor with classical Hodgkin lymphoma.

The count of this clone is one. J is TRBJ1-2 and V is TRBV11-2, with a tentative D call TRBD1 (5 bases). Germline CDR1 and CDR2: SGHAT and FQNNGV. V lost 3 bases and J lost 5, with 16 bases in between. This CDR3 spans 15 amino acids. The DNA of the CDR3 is TGTGCCAGCAGCTTCAGACAGTCTACCCCTTATGGCTACACCTTC. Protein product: CASSFRQSTPYGYTF.

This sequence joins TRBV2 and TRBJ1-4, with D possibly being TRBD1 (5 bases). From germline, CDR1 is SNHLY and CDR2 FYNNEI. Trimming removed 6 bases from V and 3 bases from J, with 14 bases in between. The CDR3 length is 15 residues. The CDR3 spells CASSTHRSPNEKLFF. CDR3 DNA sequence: TGTGCCAGCAGCACCCACAGGTCCCCTAATGAAAAACTGTTTTTT.

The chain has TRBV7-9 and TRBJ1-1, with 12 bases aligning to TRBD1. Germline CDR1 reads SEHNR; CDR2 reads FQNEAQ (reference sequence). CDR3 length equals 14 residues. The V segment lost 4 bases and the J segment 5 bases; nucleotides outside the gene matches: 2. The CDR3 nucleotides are TGTGCCAGCAGCTGGGGACAGGGGGCAACTGAAGCTTTCTTT. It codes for CASSWGQGATEAFF.

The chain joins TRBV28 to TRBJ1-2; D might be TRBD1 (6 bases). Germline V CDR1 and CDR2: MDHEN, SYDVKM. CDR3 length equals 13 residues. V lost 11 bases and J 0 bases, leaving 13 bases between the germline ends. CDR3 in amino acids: CASRTAANYGYTF. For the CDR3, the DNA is TGTGCCTCACGGACAGCAGCTAACTATGGCTACACCTTC.

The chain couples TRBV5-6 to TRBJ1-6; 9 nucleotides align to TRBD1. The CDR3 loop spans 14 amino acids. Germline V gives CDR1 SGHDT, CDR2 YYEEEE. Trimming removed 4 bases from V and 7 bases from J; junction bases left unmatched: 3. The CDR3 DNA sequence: TGTGCCAGCAGCGTGGGACAGGGAAATTCACCCCTCCACTTT. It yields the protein CASSVGQGNSPLHF.

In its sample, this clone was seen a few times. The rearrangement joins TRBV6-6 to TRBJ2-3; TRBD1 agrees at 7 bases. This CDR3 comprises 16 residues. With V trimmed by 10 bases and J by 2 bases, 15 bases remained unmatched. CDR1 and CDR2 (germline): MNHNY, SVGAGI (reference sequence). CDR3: CATRTGVLTITDTQYF. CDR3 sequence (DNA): TGTGCCACTAGAACAGGGGTCCTAACTATCACAGATACGCAGTATTTT.

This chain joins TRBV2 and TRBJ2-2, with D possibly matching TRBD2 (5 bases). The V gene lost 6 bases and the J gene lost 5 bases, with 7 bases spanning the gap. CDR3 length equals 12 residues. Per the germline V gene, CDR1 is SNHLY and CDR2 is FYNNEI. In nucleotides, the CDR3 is TGTGCCAGCAGGGAGGTGACCGGGGAGCTGTTTTTT. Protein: CASREVTGELFF.

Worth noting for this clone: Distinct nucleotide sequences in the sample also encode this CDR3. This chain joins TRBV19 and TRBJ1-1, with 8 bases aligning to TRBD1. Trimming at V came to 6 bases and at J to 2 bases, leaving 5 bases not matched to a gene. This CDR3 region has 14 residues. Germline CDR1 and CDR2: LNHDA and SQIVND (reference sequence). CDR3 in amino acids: CASRRGQVNTEAFF. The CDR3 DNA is TGTGCCAGTAGGCGGGGACAGGTTAACACTGAAGCTTTCTTT.

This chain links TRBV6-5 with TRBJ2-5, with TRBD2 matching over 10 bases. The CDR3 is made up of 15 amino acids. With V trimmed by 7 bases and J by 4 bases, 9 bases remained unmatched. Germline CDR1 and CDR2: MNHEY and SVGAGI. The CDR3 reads CASKKIAGGGETQYF. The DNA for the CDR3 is TGTGCCAGCAAAAAAATAGCGGGGGGCGGAGAGACCCAGTACTTC.